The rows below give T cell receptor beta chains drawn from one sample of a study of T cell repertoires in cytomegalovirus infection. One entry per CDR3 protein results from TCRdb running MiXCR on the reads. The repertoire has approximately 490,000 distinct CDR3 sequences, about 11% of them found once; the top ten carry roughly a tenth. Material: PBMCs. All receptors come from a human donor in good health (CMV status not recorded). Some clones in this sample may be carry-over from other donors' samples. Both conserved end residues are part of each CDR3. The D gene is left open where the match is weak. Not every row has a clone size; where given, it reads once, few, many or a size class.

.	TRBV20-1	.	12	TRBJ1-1	TGCAGTGCTAGAGTTTCCCAGGCTGAAGCTTTCTTT	CSARVSQAEAFF
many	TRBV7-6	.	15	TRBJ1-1	TGTGCCAGCAGCTTAAGGAGACAGGCGAACACTGAAGCTTTCTTT	CASSLRRQANTEAFF
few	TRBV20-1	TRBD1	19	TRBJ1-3	TGCAGTGCTAGAGACTATCGGGACAGGACTTATTCCTCTGGAAACACCATATATTTT	CSARDYRDRTYSSGNTIYF
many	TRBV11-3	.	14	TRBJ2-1	TGTGCCAGCAGCCTCAGGGGAGACTACAATGAGCAGTTCTTC	CASSLRGDYNEQFF
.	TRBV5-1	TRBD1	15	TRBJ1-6	TGCGCCAGTAAGGACAGGGGGCGAAGTAATTCACCCCTCCACTTT	CASKDRGRSNSPLHF
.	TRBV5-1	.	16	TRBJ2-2	TGCGCCAGCAGCTTGCTTTCTAGGGCGAACACCGGGGAGCTGTTTTTT	CASSLLSRANTGELFF
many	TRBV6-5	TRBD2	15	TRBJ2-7	TGTGCCAGCAGCCCCCTGACTAGCGGGCGTTACGAGCAGTACTTC	CASSPLTSGRYEQYF
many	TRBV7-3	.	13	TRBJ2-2	TGTGCCAGCAGTCGTGAGGAGGGCCGGGAGCTGTTTTTT	CASSREEGRELFF
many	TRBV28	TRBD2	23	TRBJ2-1	TGTGCCAGCAGTTATTCGGGCGTCAAACCTCGGACTAGCGGGGGGAGCTCCTACAATGAGCAGTTCTTC	CASSYSGVKPRTSGGSSYNEQFF
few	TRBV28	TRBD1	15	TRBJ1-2	TGTGCCAGCAGTTCTCCAGGGGGCGCAAACTATGGCTACACCTTC	CASSSPGGANYGYTF
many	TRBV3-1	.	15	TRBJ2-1	TGTGCCAGCAGCCAAGCGGGCTTCTCCTACAATGAGCAGTTCTTC	CASSQAGFSYNEQFF
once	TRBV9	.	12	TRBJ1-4	TGTGCCAGCAGCGCGGAGCGGGGAAAACTGTTTTTT	CASSAERGKLFF
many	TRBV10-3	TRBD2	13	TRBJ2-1	TGTGCCACAAAGCGGGAGGGTAGCAATGAGCAGTTCTTC	CATKREGSNEQFF
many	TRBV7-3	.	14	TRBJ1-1	TGTGCCAGCAGCTTAATGGGGGGCCGCACTGAAGCTTTCTTT	CASSLMGGRTEAFF
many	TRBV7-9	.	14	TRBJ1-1	TGTGCCAGCAGCTTAGAAGGGAAAGGCACTGAAGCTTTCTTT	CASSLEGKGTEAFF
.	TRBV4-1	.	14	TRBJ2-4	TGCGCCAGCAGCCAACGGTTAGCCAAAAACATTCAGTACTTC	CASSQRLAKNIQYF
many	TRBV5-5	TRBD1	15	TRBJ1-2	TGTGCCAGCAGCTTGGCCCCGACAGGGAGGTATGGCTACACCTTC	CASSLAPTGRYGYTF
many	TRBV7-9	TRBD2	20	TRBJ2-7	TGTGCCAGCAGCCGACCCTCCGGGACAGTAAGACTAGCGGTCTCCTACGAGCAGTACTTC	CASSRPSGTVRLAVSYEQYF
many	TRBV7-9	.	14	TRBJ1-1	TGTGCCAGCACCCCAGGGCGGTTGAACACTGAAGCTTTCTTT	CASTPGRLNTEAFF
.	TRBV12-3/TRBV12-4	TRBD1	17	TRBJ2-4	TGTGCCAGCAGTTTGGGGGACAGAGGGAGAGCCAAAAACATTCAGTACTTC	CASSLGDRGRAKNIQYF
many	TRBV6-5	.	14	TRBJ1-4	TGTGCCAGCAGTTACGTGGAGGGTCGGGAAAAACTGTTTTTT	CASSYVEGREKLFF
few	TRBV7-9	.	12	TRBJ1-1	TGTGCCAGCAGGCAGGGGATGGCTGAAGCTTTCTTT	CASRQGMAEAFF
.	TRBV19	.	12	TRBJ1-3	TGTGCCAGCCGGACAGATGGAAACACCAAATATTTT	CASRTDGNTKYF
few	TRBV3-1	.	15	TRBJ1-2	TGTGCCAGCAGCCCCCTCAACCCGGGGACTAGAGGCTACACCTTC	CASSPLNPGTRGYTF
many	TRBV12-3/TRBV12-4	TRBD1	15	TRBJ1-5	TGTGCCAGCAGTAACTGGGGACAGGGAAGGCAGCCCCAGCATTTT	CASSNWGQGRQPQHF
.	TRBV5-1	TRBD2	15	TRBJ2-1	TGCGCCAGCAGCCCCCGGACTAGCCGAGACAATGAGCAGTTCTTC	CASSPRTSRDNEQFF
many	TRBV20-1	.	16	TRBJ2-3	TGCAGTGCTAGAGATGTAGGACGCCCCAGCACAGATACGCAGTATTTT	CSARDVGRPSTDTQYF
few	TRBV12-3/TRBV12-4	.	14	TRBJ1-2	TGTGCCAGCAGTTCGCGGGGTTCTAACTATGGCTACACCTTC	CASSSRGSNYGYTF
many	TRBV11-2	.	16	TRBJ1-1	TGTGCCAGCAGGGGATGGGGCAAGTCTATGAACACTGAAGCTTTCTTT	CASRGWGKSMNTEAFF
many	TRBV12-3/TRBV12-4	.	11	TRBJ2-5	TGTGCCAGCAGGGTTGGGGAGACCCAGTACTTC	CASRVGETQYF
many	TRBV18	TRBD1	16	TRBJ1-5	TGTGCCAGCTCACCAACGGTAGACAGGGCGAATCAGCCCCAGCATTTT	CASSPTVDRANQPQHF
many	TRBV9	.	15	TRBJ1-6	TGTGCCAGCAGCGTAGCTACCTGGGAGGGCTCACCCCTCCACTTT	CASSVATWEGSPLHF
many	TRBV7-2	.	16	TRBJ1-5	TGTGCCAGCAGCTTGGCGGGACGGACTGTAAATCAGCCCCAGCATTTT	CASSLAGRTVNQPQHF
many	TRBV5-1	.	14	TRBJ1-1	TGCGCCAGCAGCCTCACAGGGAAGAACACTGAAGCTTTCTTT	CASSLTGKNTEAFF
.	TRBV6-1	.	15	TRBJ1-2	TGTGCCAGCAGTGAAGCCGCAGGGGTTAGCTATGGCTACACCTTC	CASSEAAGVSYGYTF
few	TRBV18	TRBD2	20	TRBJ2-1	TGTGCCAGCTCACCACGTCCGGGACTACCCCTCCTCAATATGAGGAATGAGCAGTTCTTC	CASSPRPGLPLLNMRNEQFF
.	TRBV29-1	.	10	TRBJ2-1	TGCACCACAAACCACAATGAGCAGTTCTTC	CTTNHNEQFF
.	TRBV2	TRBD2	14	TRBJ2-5	TGTGCCAGCAGGATGGGACTAAACCAAGAGACCCAGTACTTC	CASRMGLNQETQYF
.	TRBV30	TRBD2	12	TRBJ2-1	TGTGCCGGGGGACTAGCGGACAATGAGCAGTTCTTC	CAGGLADNEQFF
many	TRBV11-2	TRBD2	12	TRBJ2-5	TGTGCCAGCAGCCCCGGGGGGGCCCAGTCCTACTTC	CASSPGGAQSYF
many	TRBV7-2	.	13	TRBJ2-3	TGTGCCAGCAGCTGGCCGGGGTATGATACGCAGTATTTT	CASSWPGYDTQYF
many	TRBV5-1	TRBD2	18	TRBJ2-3	TGCGCCAGCAGCTTACGCAAGTCTAGCGGGAGACGGACAGATACGCAGTATTTT	CASSLRKSSGRRTDTQYF
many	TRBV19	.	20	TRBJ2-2	TGTGCCAGTAGTGGTTTCGGGGGTCCCGCGGGAAGCGCGAACACCGGGGAGCTGTTTTTT	CASSGFGGPAGSANTGELFF
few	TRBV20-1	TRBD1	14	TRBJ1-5	TGCAGTGCTGGTCGGGGACAGACCAATCAGCCCCAGCATTTT	CSAGRGQTNQPQHF
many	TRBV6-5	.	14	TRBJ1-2	TGTGCCAGCAGTTCAGAGGGGCGCAACTATGGCTACACCTTC	CASSSEGRNYGYTF
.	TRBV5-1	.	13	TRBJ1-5	TGCGCCAGCAGCTTGGGGGAGGCTCAGCCCCAGCATTTT	CASSLGEAQPQHF
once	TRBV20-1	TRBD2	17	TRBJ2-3	TGCAGTGCTCTTCCCTCTGGGGGGAGGGCCTCAACAGATACGCAGTATTTT	CSALPSGGRASTDTQYF
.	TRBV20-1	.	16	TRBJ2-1	TGCAGTGCTAGAGATTGGTCCGGGAGAGGGGCCAATGAGCAGTTCTTC	CSARDWSGRGANEQFF
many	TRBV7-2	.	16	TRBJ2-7	TGTGCCAGCAGCCCCCACTCAGTCTCGGGTAGAAACGAGCAGTACTTC	CASSPHSVSGRNEQYF
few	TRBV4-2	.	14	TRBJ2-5	TGTGCCAGCAGCCAAAACGGGGCCGAGGAGACCCAGTACTTC	CASSQNGAEETQYF
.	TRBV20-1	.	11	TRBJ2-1	TGCAGTGCTAGACCAACACACGAGCAGTTCTTC	CSARPTHEQFF
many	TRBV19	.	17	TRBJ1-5	TGTGCCACCTCCACGAGAGGGGGAGGGAAAAGCAATCAGCCCCAGCATTTT	CATSTRGGGKSNQPQHF
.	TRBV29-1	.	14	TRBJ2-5	TGCAGCGTTGAAGATCCGAGGTTGCGGGAGACCCAGTACTTC	CSVEDPRLRETQYF
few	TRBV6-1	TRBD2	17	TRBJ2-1	TGTGCCAGCACCCCCTGGGGATTAGCGGGAGGAGACAATGAGCAGTTCTTC	CASTPWGLAGGDNEQFF